The 23 T cell receptor beta chains below were found in one sample sequenced in a study of beta chain features in type 1 diabetes. Expressed TCRB transcripts were sequenced because the entire RNA isolate underwent reverse transcription. Sequencing was performed with immunoSEQ multiplex PCR; in TCRdb, only in-frame clones are kept and a portion is missing. Here the sample spans hundreds of thousands of clones, roughly a sixth being singletons. The specimen sequenced was naive CD4+ T cells from blood. These receptors all come from a woman aged 18-29 years in good health.

V is TRBV29-1 and J is TRBJ1-3, with D possibly being TRBD1 (6 bases). This CDR3 spans 15 amino acids. Trimming removed 6 bases from V and 0 bases from J, with 15 bases in between. Germline CDR1 is SQVTM and CDR2 is ANQGSEA. DNA for the CDR3: TGCAGCGTCGCCGGGACACGCACCTCTGGAAACACCATATATTTT. Translating it yields CSVAGTRTSGNTIYF. Looking up the rest from reference TRBV29-1 and TRBJ1-3 gives the full variable domain: SAVISQKPSRDICQRGTSLTIQCQVDSQVTMMFWYRQQPGQSLTLIATANQGSEATYESGFVIDKFPISRPNLTFSTLTVSNMSPEDSSIYLCSVAGTRTSGNTIYFGEGSWLTVV.

The chain has TRBV5-1 and TRBJ2-3, with no clear D. The CDR3 contains 13 residues. Germline CDR1 SGHRS, CDR2 YFSETQ. Trimming removed 0 bases at V and 5 bases at J, with 7 bases between. The CDR3 DNA sequence: TGCGCCAGCAGCTTGGTTGGGGAAGATACGCAGTATTTT. It encodes CASSLVGEDTQYF. The whole variable domain, filled in from reference TRBV5-1 and TRBJ2-3, reads KAGVTQTPRYLIKTRGQQVTLSCSPISGHRSVSWYQQTPGQGLQFLFEYFSETQRNKGNFPGRFSGRQFSNSRSEMNVSTLELGDSALYLCASSLVGEDTQYFGPGTRLTVL.

A few counts support this clone. The genes are TRBV6-1 and TRBJ2-2; D unresolved. Germline CDR1 MNHNS, CDR2 SASEGT. The CDR3 covers 13 residues. Between the trimmed V and J ends, which lost 5 bases and 2 bases, there was a span of 6 bases. As DNA, the CDR3 is TGTGCCAGCAGTAAAGTTAACACCGGGGAGCTGTTTTTT. Protein sequence: CASSKVNTGELFF.

J is TRBJ2-2 and V is TRBV6-5; D is unclear. Trimming cost V 2 bases and J 0 bases, with 7 bases left between them. The length of the CDR3 is 15 residues. The germline CDR1 and CDR2 sequences are MNHEY and SVGAGI. The CDR3 is CASSYVAPNTGELFF. The CDR3 coding sequence is TGTGCCAGCAGTTACGTCGCCCCGAACACCGGGGAGCTGTTTTTT.

This clone occurred a few times. This rearrangement joins TRBV4-2 to TRBJ1-3; 9 positions match TRBD1. With 4 bases clipped from V and 7 bases from J, the junction kept 14 bases outside the gene matches. Germline lookup yields CDR1 LGHNA and CDR2 YNFKEQ. This CDR3 comprises 17 residues. CDR3 protein: CASSLTARGQGRNTIYF. CDR3 bases: TGTGCCAGCAGCCTAACGGCTAGGGGACAGGGACGTAACACCATATATTTT.

This clone has only a few counts. The V and J genes are TRBV11-2 and TRBJ2-1, with D possibly matching TRBD2 (5 bases). Looked up from germline, CDR1 is SGHAT and CDR2 is FQNNGV. Between the trimmed V and J ends, which lost 4 bases and 8 bases, there was a span of 21 bases. This CDR3 is 16 amino acids long. This CDR3 reads CASSSVPGFIGYEQFF. CDR3 bases: TGTGCCAGCAGCTCAGTCCCGGGGTTTATTGGGTATGAGCAGTTCTTC.

This clone has more than one count but fewer than ten. V is TRBV28 and J is TRBJ2-1; 10 bases map to TRBD2. V gave up 6 bases and J gave up 2 bases; unmatched junction bases: 4. This CDR3 has 15 amino acids. Germline-derived CDR1 and CDR2 are MDHEN and SYDVKM. The CDR3: CASSLAGVPYNEQFF. The CDR3 DNA follows: TGTGCCAGCAGCCTAGCGGGAGTACCCTACAATGAGCAGTTCTTC. The full variable domain, in which reference TRBV28 and TRBJ2-1 provide the parts outside the CDR3, is DVKVTQSSRYLVKRTGEKVFLECVQDMDHENMFWYRQDPGLGLRLIYFSYDVKMKEKGDIPEGYSVSREKKERFSLILESASTNQTSMYLCASSLAGVPYNEQFFGPGTRLTVL.

This chain uses TRBV19 with TRBJ2-2; D call uncertain. The ends were cut back, 6 bases at V and 2 bases at J, with 1 base in the middle. The CDR3 contains 11 residues. Germline V gene sequence: CDR1 LNHDA, CDR2 SQIVND (reference sequence). This CDR3 is CASRNTGELFF. The DNA of the CDR3 is TGTGCCAGTAGAAACACCGGGGAGCTGTTTTTT. The full variable domain, with the rest looked up from reference TRBV19 and TRBJ2-2, is DGGITQSPKYLFRKEGQNVTLSCEQNLNHDAMYWYRQDPGQGLRLIYYSQIVNDFQKGDIAEGYSVSREKKESFPLTVTSAQKNPTAFYLCASRNTGELFFGEGSRLTVL.

V gene TRBV27 combines with J gene TRBJ2-2; the match to TRBD2 covers 8 bases. The germline gives CDR1 MNHEY, CDR2 SMNVEV (reference sequence). This CDR3 region has 16 residues. The V segment lost 3 bases and the J segment 5 bases; nucleotides outside the gene matches: 8. The CDR3 sequence is CASSFKGGRRTGELFF. As DNA, the CDR3 is TGTGCCAGCAGTTTTAAGGGCGGGAGGAGGACCGGGGAGCTGTTTTTT.

The chain has TRBV28 and TRBJ1-5; a possible D gene is TRBD1 (6 bases). Germline CDR1 MDHEN, CDR2 SYDVKM. CDR3 length: 15 residues. The germline V and J ends were trimmed by 10 bases and 1 base, with 17 bases remaining between them. CDR3: CATPGASDSNQPQHF. The CDR3 DNA sequence: TGTGCCACCCCGGGGGCCTCTGACAGCAATCAGCCCCAGCATTTT.

The chain recombines TRBV9 with TRBJ2-7, with D perhaps matching TRBD1 (5 bases). The CDR3 sequence is 15 residues long. The V gene's germline CDR1 is SGDLS and CDR2 YYNGEE. The V end lost 0 bases, the J end lost 10 bases, and 20 bases lay between the germline ends. This chain's CDR3 is CASSVDYRPRAEQYF. The CDR3 DNA is TGTGCCAGCAGCGTAGACTACAGGCCCCGAGCAGAACAGTACTTC.

This chain joins TRBV27 and TRBJ1-3; D is unclear. The CDR3 extends over 14 amino acids. Trimming removed 4 bases at V and 2 bases at J, with 9 bases between. Germline loops: CDR1 MNHEY, CDR2 SMNVEV (reference sequence). The DNA for the CDR3 is TGTGCCAGCAGTTCTACCGGAGCTGGAAACACCATATATTTT. As protein: CASSSTGAGNTIYF.

The rearrangement links TRBV2 to TRBJ2-7; D is undetermined. CDR1 and CDR2 (germline): SNHLY, FYNNEI. V was clipped by 7 bases and J by 3 bases, with 19 bases between them. There are 15 residues in the CDR3. The CDR3 sequence: CASTDLVGSNYEQYF. The CDR3 coding sequence is TGTGCCAGCACCGATCTCGTGGGCAGTAACTACGAGCAGTACTTC.

The chain recombines TRBV6-6 with TRBJ2-3; 10 bases map to TRBD2. Trimming cost V 6 bases and J 0 bases; bases outside gene matches: 6. CDR1 and CDR2 (germline): MNHNY, SVGAGI (reference sequence). The CDR3 totals 16 residues. CDR3: CASRQSGRASTDTQYF. The CDR3 DNA follows: TGTGCCAGCAGACAAAGCGGGAGGGCCAGCACAGATACGCAGTATTTT.

This clone was seen more than once but under ten times. The chain carries TRBV6-6 and TRBJ2-7; D is ambiguous. V shed 0 bases and J shed 5 bases, with 8 bases lying between them. Per the germline V gene, CDR1 is MNHNY and CDR2 is SVGAGI (reference sequence). The CDR3 has 13 amino acids. The CDR3 DNA sequence: TGTGCCAGCAGTTACTCGGAAGAGAACGAGCAGTACTTC. Protein product: CASSYSEENEQYF.

The rearrangement links TRBV25-1 to TRBJ2-7; 8 positions match TRBD2. The CDR3 totals 15 residues. Germline V gene sequence: CDR1 MGHDK, CDR2 SYGVNS. The ends lost 3 bases at V and 0 bases at J; junction bases unmatched: 4. CDR3: CASSDVGLGSYEQYF. The CDR3, as DNA: TGTGCCAGCAGTGACGTGGGACTAGGCTCCTACGAGCAGTACTTC.

V usage is TRBV29-1 and J usage is TRBJ2-7, with D possibly matching TRBD2 (6 bases). The CDR3 is made up of 11 amino acids. CDR1 and CDR2 (germline): SQVTM, ANQGSEA. V was cut by 7 bases and J by 1 base, with 8 bases left in between. The CDR3 protein is CSGGESYEQYF. The CDR3 nucleotides read TGCAGCGGGGGGGAGTCCTACGAGCAGTACTTC.

This clone was observed a handful of times. V and J are TRBV7-2 and TRBJ2-7; TRBD2 might be the D (6 bases). Per the germline V gene, CDR1 is SGHTA and CDR2 is FQGNSA. The CDR3 has 16 amino acids. V lost 0 bases and J lost 3, with 15 bases in between. The CDR3 sequence is CASSLAGTPSYYEQYF. CDR3 nucleotide sequence: TGTGCCAGCAGCTTAGCGGGGACTCCATCCTACTACGAGCAGTACTTC.

This clone was detected a few times. This chain links TRBV6-5 with TRBJ2-3; no definite D call. Deletions cut 2 bases from V and 0 bases from J, with 6 bases between. The length of the CDR3 is 14 residues. Germline V gene lookup returns CDR1 MNHEY and CDR2 SVGAGI. Here the CDR3 reads CASSYMTSTDTQYF. As DNA, the CDR3 is TGTGCCAGCAGTTACATGACTAGCACAGATACGCAGTATTTT.

V and J are TRBV13 and TRBJ1-5; D possibly corresponds to TRBD1 (5 bases). V was pared by 0 bases and J by 6 bases, with 9 bases between. The CDR3 totals 14 residues. From germline, CDR1 is PRHDT and CDR2 FYEKMQ (reference sequence). The CDR3 region has the DNA TGTGCCAGCAGCTTAGGGCGTGGGGCTCAGCCCCAGCATTTT. Translated, it gives CASSLGRGAQPQHF.

The table lists this clone with a few counts. The rearrangement links TRBV11-1 to TRBJ2-1, with D perhaps TRBD1 or TRBD2 (6 bases each). The germline V gene encodes CDR1 SGHAT and CDR2 FQDESV (reference sequence). The CDR3 runs to 11 residues. Trimming removed 5 bases at V and 13 bases at J, with 12 bases between. CDR3 protein: CASSRQEGQFF. DNA of the CDR3: TGTGCCAGCAGCCGACAGGAGGGCCAGTTCTTC.

Only a few counts were recorded for this clone. The genes are TRBV5-1 and TRBJ2-7; a weak D match, TRBD1 (5 bases). The germline V and J ends were trimmed by 0 bases and 4 bases, with 11 bases remaining between them. The CDR3 is 14 amino acids. Germline CDR1 SGHRS, CDR2 YFSETQ. CDR3 sequence reads: CASSLVQGVYEQYF. In DNA, the CDR3 is TGCGCCAGCAGCTTGGTTCAGGGTGTTTACGAGCAGTACTTC.

This clone was seen only a few times. V gene TRBV4-3 combines with J gene TRBJ2-1; 7 nucleotides match TRBD2. Losses at the gene ends were 1 base for V and 2 bases for J; bases not matched to a gene: 8. CDR1 and CDR2 (germline): LGHNA, YSLEER. The CDR3 is 17 amino acids. CDR3 sequence: CASSQVGMSGTYNEQFF. The CDR3 DNA follows: TGCGCCAGCAGCCAAGTCGGGATGAGCGGGACCTACAATGAGCAGTTCTTC.